This T cell receptor (beta chain) comes out of a study of T cell repertoires in cytomegalovirus infection. From the reads, TCRdb called clonotypes with MiXCR, one entry per CDR3 protein. The sample yields around 230,000 distinct CDR3 sequences, around 40% seen once. In this sample, this clonotype turned up many times. The antigen remains undetermined. J lost 4 bases, V lost 1 base, and 5 bases had no gene match. The CDR3 is 17 amino acids. CDR1 and CDR2 (germline): SGHTA, FQGNSA. The material was CD8+ T cells from cultured PBMCs, obtained from culture after CMV antigen stimulation. The TCR sequence derives from a human donor in good health (CMV status not recorded). Some clones in this sample may be carry-over from other donors' samples. The V and J genes are TRBV7-2 and TRBJ2-7; 15 positions match TRBD2. CDR3 sequence: CASSLVLGTSGRYEQYF. The CDR3 coding sequence is TGTGCCAGCAGCTTAGTTCTGGGGACTAGCGGGAGGTACGAGCAGTACTTC.